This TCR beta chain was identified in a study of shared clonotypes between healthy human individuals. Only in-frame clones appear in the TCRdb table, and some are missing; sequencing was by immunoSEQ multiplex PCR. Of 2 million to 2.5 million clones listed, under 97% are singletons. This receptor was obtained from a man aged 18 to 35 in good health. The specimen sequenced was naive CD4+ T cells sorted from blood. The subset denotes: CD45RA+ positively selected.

CDR3 sequence (DNA): TGTGCCAGTAGTATAGCGGGGGCCCAATACGAGCAGTACTTC. This gives the protein CASSIAGAQYEQYF. This chain joins TRBV19 and TRBJ2-7; D possibly matches TRBD1 or TRBD2 (6 bases each). Germline V CDR1 and CDR2: LNHDA, SQIVND (reference sequence). V shed 1 base and J shed 4 bases, with 11 bases lying between them. CDR3 length: 14 amino acids.